This T cell receptor (beta chain) was obtained from a study of T cells after yellow fever vaccination. Trimming removed 2 bases at V and 2 bases at J, with 13 bases between. In germline, CDR1 is SGDLS, CDR2 YYNGEE. This CDR3 is 15 amino acids long. As regards this clonotype: Its antigen is not known.

TCRdb re-called the 5' RACE reads with MiXCR, one entry per CDR3 protein. The sample has more than 450,000 distinct CDR3 sequences, 21% seen once. Whole-study findings and limits: A limited proportion of clonotypes was detected within both the CD4 and CD8 compartments.

The source of this sequence is a man between 18 and 35 years old who received the YFV17D yellow fever vaccine. The material was PBMCs, obtained approximately 22 days after the first yellow fever vaccination. The chain combines TRBV9 with TRBJ2-5; TRBD1 or TRBD2 may be the D gene (6 bases each). The CDR3 protein is CASSVGPGAQETQYF. Here the CDR3 DNA reads TGTGCCAGCAGCGTGGGACCGGGGGCACAAGAGACCCAGTACTTC.